Each of the 11 T cell receptor beta chains below was sequenced from the same sample in a study of beta chain features in type 1 diabetes. Broader study findings: TCRB CDR3 length was moderately but significantly reduced in all four CD4+ subsets of Type 1 diabetes patients.

Expressed TCRB transcripts got sequenced, as all isolated RNA was reverse transcribed. The repertoire was sequenced with immunoSEQ multiplex PCR; TCRdb's copy has only in-frame clones and lacks some. The sample consists of roughly 150,000 clones, approximately 9.1% of them appearing once. For these TCRs, the target antigens are not known. What was sequenced was central memory CD4+ T cells from blood. The receptors originated from a young woman with type 1 diabetes.

This clone came up a few times. The genes are TRBV7-3 and TRBJ2-1; 7 positions match TRBD2. CDR3 length equals 16 residues. CDR1 and CDR2 (germline): SGHTA, FQGTGA. Trimming took 2 bases from V and 3 from J; bases not matched to a gene: 7. The CDR3 DNA follows: TGTGCCAGCAGCTTATATGCGGGAGAGAACTACAATGAGCAGTTCTTC. It is translated as CASSLYAGENYNEQFF.

The chain has TRBV15 and TRBJ2-7; 7 nucleotides match TRBD1. The V gene end was trimmed by 2 bases and the J gene end by 4 bases; junction bases not matched to a gene: 8. Per germline, CDR1 LNHNV and CDR2 YYDKDF (reference sequence). The CDR3 consists of 15 residues. The CDR3 coding sequence is TGTGCCACCAGCAGAATTAGACAGGGCGTGTACGAGCAGTACTTC. Encoded protein: CATSRIRQGVYEQYF.

Only a few counts were recorded for this clone. The V gene is TRBV29-1, the J gene TRBJ1-2; tentative D call: TRBD1 (5 bases). The germline V and J ends were trimmed by 0 bases and 8 bases, with 19 bases remaining between them. This CDR3 comprises 15 residues. Germline V CDR1 and CDR2: SQVTM, ANQGSEA. Here the CDR3 reads CSVEDGGLAARGYTF. Here the CDR3 DNA reads TGCAGCGTTGAAGATGGGGGGTTAGCGGCTAGAGGCTACACCTTC.

This clone came up a few times. The CDR3 protein is CAWTSTETQYF. The CDR3 nucleotides read TGTGCCTGGACTAGCACAGAGACCCAGTACTTC. The chain employs TRBV30 and TRBJ2-5; D is perhaps TRBD2 (5 bases). The CDR3 extends over 11 amino acids. The V gene lost 4 bases and the J gene lost 4 bases, with 7 bases spanning the gap. Germline V gene lookup returns CDR1 GTSNPN and CDR2 SVGIG (reference sequence).

This clone was seen a handful of times. The V call is TRBV9, the J call TRBJ2-5; D may be TRBD2 (7 bases). Germline CDR1 SGDLS, CDR2 YYNGEE. The germline V and J ends were trimmed by 3 bases and 9 bases, with 15 bases remaining between them. CDR3 length equals 13 residues. CDR3 residues: CASSAGGTGSQYF. The CDR3 DNA is TGTGCCAGCAGCGCGGGGGGAACAGGGTCCCAGTACTTC. Combining the CDR3 with reference TRBV9 and TRBJ2-5 gives the whole variable domain DSGVTQTPKHLITATGQRVTLRCSPRSGDLSVYWYQQSLDQGLQFLIQYYNGEERAKGNILERFSAQQFPDLHSELNLSSLELGDSALYFCASSAGGTGSQYFGPGTRLLVL.

This clone was recorded a few times. The chain employs TRBV19 and TRBJ2-1; D uncertain. The CDR3 consists of 15 residues. V lost 10 bases and J lost 0, with 16 bases in between. From germline, CDR1 is LNHDA and CDR2 SQIVND (reference sequence). CDR3 region: CATSRDWSSYNEQFF. Here the CDR3 DNA reads TGTGCCACTTCCCGAGACTGGAGCTCCTACAATGAGCAGTTCTTC.

The rearrangement uses TRBV7-2 and TRBJ2-7; D might be TRBD2 (5 bases). Per germline, CDR1 SGHTA and CDR2 FQGNSA. CDR3 length: 14 amino acids. Trimming cost V 2 bases and J 7 bases, with 15 bases left between them. In nucleotides, the CDR3 is TGTGCCAGCAGCTTATCGGTAGGGTCGGGGGAGCAGTACTTC. It encodes CASSLSVGSGEQYF.

The chain uses TRBV2 and TRBJ2-2; unclear D gene. The CDR3 contains 14 residues. The V end lost 6 bases, the J end lost 4 bases, and 12 bases lay between the germline ends. CDR1 and CDR2 from the germline V gene are SNHLY and FYNNEI. The CDR3 spells CASSLTMFTGELFF. CDR3 in DNA: TGTGCCAGCAGCCTAACCATGTTCACCGGGGAGCTGTTTTTT.

This clone was counted a few times. V and J are TRBV9 and TRBJ1-2; TRBD1 matches at 9 bases. From germline, CDR1 is SGDLS and CDR2 YYNGEE. This CDR3 contains 16 residues. J was trimmed by 1 base and V by 4 bases; bases with no gene match: 8. This CDR3 reads CASSPRTGESNYGYTF. The CDR3 DNA is TGTGCCAGCAGCCCACGGACAGGGGAAAGTAACTATGGCTACACCTTC.

This clone was picked up a small number of times. The chain has TRBV11-3 and TRBJ2-3; 9 bases align to TRBD2. V shed 4 bases, J shed 3 bases, and the junction held 8 bases outside the gene matches. The CDR3 runs to 16 residues. Looked up from germline, CDR1 is SGHNT and CDR2 is YENEEA. CDR3 sequence reads: CASSYNLAGATDTQYF. In nucleotides, the CDR3 is TGTGCCAGCAGCTACAATTTAGCGGGAGCTACAGATACGCAGTATTTT.

V gene TRBV5-1 combines with J gene TRBJ2-7; 9 bases are a match to TRBD1. The CDR3 has 16 residues. Germline CDR1 SGHRS, CDR2 YFSETQ. The junction had 7 bases not matched to a gene; V was cut back by 0 bases and J by 3 bases. The CDR3 loop reads CASSLADGTGNYEQYF. CDR3 DNA: TGCGCCAGCAGCTTGGCTGACGGGACAGGGAACTACGAGCAGTACTTC.